This T cell receptor beta chain was sequenced during a study of blood T cell repertoires in COVID-19 (dated by TCRdb to the early 2020s). Background on the whole study: Recovered participants in ImmuneRACE Cohort 3 were defined by two consecutive negative NP/OP PCR tests, clearance by a healthcare professional, or resolution of symptoms. Collaborator samples came from the United States, Italy and Spain and covered acute and convalescent phases of COVID-19. Subjects who had been exposed to COVID-19, were actively infected with it, or had recovered from it provided the deeply sampled blood TCRbeta repertoires that made up the dataset. Nearly every sample came with metadata listing a de-identified subject ID, COVID-19 status, age in years and sex. Where available, HLA class I and class II types were obtained from metadata supplied by the sample provider rather than from assay-based typing. The prospective study material was composed of cDNA or gDNA derived from T cells, B-cell-depleted T cells, or PBMCs. The samples were drawn from two sources: the first 160 participants of the ongoing ImmuneRACE study, and 1,254 subjects contributed by 6 global collaborators. A freely available public database, intended as a resource for researchers studying the immune response to SARS-CoV-2, is where the repertoires were released.

Comment on this clone: Its antigen specificity is not known. Per-base quality was not reported, and no clone a single base away is much larger than it.

Participants in the prospective study were enrolled through a virtual design, were aged roughly 18 to 100 years, and lived in 24 United States geographic areas. In the prospective study, cohorts were assigned on the basis of participant-reported clinical history obtained from a screening survey and a study questionnaire. In the prospective study, mobile phlebotomists collected whole blood, serum and a nasopharyngeal or oropharyngeal swab from each participant. Participants in the prospective study had the option to provide additional blood draws and questionnaires over a roughly two-month period. Before DNA extraction, prospective study blood samples were shipped either frozen or at room temperature. Study-level results and caveats: The amount of clinical and demographic metadata varied by source and participant and was provided uncurated.

The V end gives up 3 bases and the J end 0 bases, leaving 8 bases in the junction not matched to a gene. From cysteine to phenylalanine, the CDR3 is 17 amino acids long. The entry retains the CDR3 DNA only, 51 bases that are in frame from base 1. CDR1 and CDR2 were assigned from the germline V gene (reference sequence) as LNHDA and SQIVND. TCRbeta CDR3 regions were amplified from genomic DNA by means of the immunoSEQ Assay, a bias-controlled multiplex PCR. Per the original workflow: Nucleated cell counts per sample were estimated from amplification of reference gene primers within the assay. Sequence reads were collapsed and filtered to measure the absolute abundance of every unique TCRbeta CDR3 rearrangement. For each sample, productive Simpson clonality was calculated as the square root of Simpson's diversity index across productive rearrangements. This immuneACCESS table, as held by TCRdb, lists in-frame sequences with V and J called but not all clones. Of the missing ones, under half trace to an unresolved V gene in checked studies; the others have no known cause. V and J calls and clone size are as listed in that table; D and trimming were resolved from the DNA. The sample profile shows about 170,000 clones; approximately 79% of them were found once. 15% to 20% of the sample goes to the ten largest clones.

This sequence originates from a woman aged 70 to 79 in a cohort exposed to, infected with or recovered from COVID-19 (not recorded which). The chain joins TRBV19 to TRBJ2-1; the central 7 bases match TRBD2. The specimen was PBMCs or T cells enriched from blood (not recorded which). The nucleotides read TGTGCCAGTAGTATGCGATGGGGCGGGAGCTCCTACAATGAGCAGTTCTTC. This yields the protein CASSMRWGGSSYNEQFF.